A single sample gave rise to the 28 T cell receptor beta chains below, sequenced in a study of blood T cell repertoires in COVID-19. Assay: immunoSEQ multiplex PCR; the TCRdb copy retains only in-frame clones and omits some. The data show 250,000 or so clones, with about 87% seen just once and approximately 7% held by the top ten. The sequenced sample consisted of peripheral blood. The origin of the receptors is a woman between 65 and 79 years old with active or convalescent COVID-19.

The V call is TRBV19, the J call TRBJ2-2; TRBD2 is a possible D gene (5 bases). This CDR3 is built from 14 residues. The V end was cut by 7 bases, the J end by 7 bases, with 16 bases between. Per germline, CDR1 LNHDA and CDR2 SQIVND (reference sequence). CDR3 region: CASTSPGFGGELFF. The CDR3 DNA sequence: TGTGCCAGTACCTCTCCGGGGTTTGGCGGGGAGCTGTTTTTT.

The chain recombines TRBV19 with TRBJ1-1, with D unresolved. The CDR3 is 15 amino acids. The V end lost 8 bases, the J end lost 5 bases, and 21 bases lay between the germline ends. Germline CDR1 LNHDA, CDR2 SQIVND (reference sequence). CDR3 residues: CASQTAASRSTEAFF. CDR3 coding DNA: TGTGCCAGTCAAACGGCGGCAAGTCGGTCGACTGAAGCTTTCTTT. Full variable domain (rest looked up from reference TRBV19 and TRBJ1-1): DGGITQSPKYLFRKEGQNVTLSCEQNLNHDAMYWYRQDPGQGLRLIYYSQIVNDFQKGDIAEGYSVSREKKESFPLTVTSAQKNPTAFYLCASQTAASRSTEAFFGQGTRLTVV.

CDR3 sequence (DNA): TGTGCCAGCAGTTACTCGGGGGGAGACTATGGCTACACCTTC. It is translated as CASSYSGGDYGYTF. The rearrangement joins TRBV6-5 to TRBJ1-2; D may be TRBD1 (5 bases). CDR1 and CDR2 from the germline V gene are MNHEY and SVGAGI. Trimming cost V 0 bases and J 3 bases, with 8 bases left between them. This CDR3 is 14 amino acids long.

J is TRBJ2-7 and V is TRBV7-9, with D perhaps TRBD2 (6 bases). Trimming cost V 7 bases and J 5 bases, with 15 bases left between them. Germline V lookup: CDR1 SEHNR, CDR2 FQNEAQ (reference sequence). The CDR3 contains 13 residues. The CDR3 sequence: CASTLSGGDEQYF. The CDR3 DNA reads as TGTGCCAGCACCCTTAGTGGAGGGGACGAGCAGTACTTC.

Only a few counts were recorded for this clone. This chain links TRBV21-1 with TRBJ2-7; the DNA was not compared with TRBD2, the D call given in the table. TRBV21-1 is a documented pseudogene. The CDR3 has 10 residues. CDR3 sequence (DNA): TGTGCCAGCAGCGTAGAAGAGCAGTACTTC. This gives the protein CASSVEEQYF.

V is TRBV10-3 and J is TRBJ2-1, with 11 bases matching TRBD2. Looked up from germline, CDR1 is ENHRY and CDR2 is SYGVKD. V lost 6 bases to trimming and J lost 1 base; unmatched junction nucleotides: 5. The CDR3 totals 16 residues. CDR3 region: CAISSTSGGSYNEQFF. The CDR3 DNA is TGTGCCATCAGCAGCACTAGCGGGGGTTCCTACAATGAGCAGTTCTTC.

This sequence joins TRBV9 and TRBJ2-7, with 8 bases matching TRBD1. CDR1 and CDR2 (germline): SGDLS, YYNGEE. The junction had 6 bases not matched to a gene; V was cut back by 0 bases and J by 1 base. The CDR3 sequence is 16 residues long. The CDR3 loop is CASSVGGTGTSYEQYF. CDR3 nucleotide sequence: TGTGCCAGCAGCGTAGGGGGGACAGGTACTTCCTACGAGCAGTACTTC.

V gene TRBV5-1 combines with J gene TRBJ2-2, with D tentatively TRBD1 (6 bases). The V gene lost 4 bases and the J gene lost 1 base, with 8 bases spanning the gap. CDR1 SGHRS and CDR2 YFSETQ come from the germline V gene. The CDR3 is made up of 14 amino acids. The CDR3 protein is CASSVTGNTGELFF. In nucleotides, the CDR3 is TGCGCCAGCAGCGTGACAGGGAACACCGGGGAGCTGTTTTTT. Drawing the rest from reference TRBV5-1 and TRBJ2-2, the complete variable domain is KAGVTQTPRYLIKTRGQQVTLSCSPISGHRSVSWYQQTPGQGLQFLFEYFSETQRNKGNFPGRFSGRQFSNSRSEMNVSTLELGDSALYLCASSVTGNTGELFFGEGSRLTVL.

Worth noting for this clone: At the DNA level, this CDR3 is encoded by other sequences in the same sample as well. The genes are TRBV5-1 and TRBJ1-2; D remains ambiguous. Germline values: CDR1 SGHRS, CDR2 YFSETQ. The CDR3 loop spans 12 amino acids. The ends were cut back, 5 bases at V and 2 bases at J, with 7 bases in the middle. Here the CDR3 reads CASRGQNYGYTF. DNA for the CDR3: TGCGCCAGCAGGGGCCAAAACTATGGCTACACCTTC.

There are a few counts of this clone. The chain employs TRBV12-5 and TRBJ1-2; 8 bases are shared with TRBD1. CDR1 is LGHNT, CDR2 FRNRAP, per germline. Losses at the gene ends were 6 bases for V and 0 bases for J; bases not matched to a gene: 9. The CDR3 is 16 amino acids. The CDR3 region has the DNA TGTGCTAGTGGCCCGACAGGGGTCCTAACTAACTATGGCTACACCTTC. This codes for CASGPTGVLTNYGYTF.

This clone was recorded once. This same CDR3 is encoded by further DNA sequences in the sample. This chain connects TRBV6-5 to TRBJ1-1; D unclear. Germline CDR1 and CDR2: MNHEY and SVGAGI. The CDR3 consists of 12 residues. The ends were cut back, 6 bases at V and 1 base at J, with 6 bases in the middle. For the CDR3, the DNA is TGTGCCAGCAGCCCCAGGAACACTGAAGCTTTCTTT. It specifies CASSPRNTEAFF.

V usage is TRBV7-3 and J usage is TRBJ1-1; the D is unclear. The germline V and J ends were trimmed by 8 bases and 4 bases, with 20 bases remaining between them. The CDR3 spans 15 residues. Looked up from germline, CDR1 is SGHTA and CDR2 is FQGTGA. DNA for the CDR3: TGTGCCAGCTCAACGGAGCCTGCAGCGGGCACTGAAGCTTTCTTT. Translation gives CASSTEPAAGTEAFF.

The chain combines TRBV7-2 with TRBJ1-1; no definite D call. CDR1 and CDR2 (germline): SGHTA, FQGNSA. Trimming took off 2 bases at V and 1 base at J, with 17 bases between the two ends. The CDR3 spans 17 residues. The CDR3 nucleotides read TGTGCCAGCAGCTTAACCGGGGAGGCGGTTAGGAACACTGAAGCTTTCTTT. Its protein is CASSLTGEAVRNTEAFF. Combining the CDR3 with reference TRBV7-2 and TRBJ1-1 gives the whole variable domain GAGVSQSPSNKVTEKGKDVELRCDPISGHTALYWYRQSLGQGLEFLIYFQGNSAPDKSGLPSDRFSAERTGGSVSTLTIQRTQQEDSAVYLCASSLTGEAVRNTEAFFGQGTRLTVV.

The rearrangement uses TRBV18 and TRBJ2-2; D is perhaps TRBD2 (6 bases). This CDR3 spans 16 amino acids. Germline CDR1 KGHSH, CDR2 LQKENI. V was clipped by 0 bases and J by 2 bases, with 10 bases between them. The CDR3: CASSPPRTINTGELFF. The CDR3 DNA follows: TGTGCCAGCTCACCACCGAGGACTATCAACACCGGGGAGCTGTTTTTT. The complete variable domain, with remaining parts taken from reference TRBV18 and TRBJ2-2, reads NAGVMQNPRHLVRRRGQEARLRCSPMKGHSHVYWYRQLPEEGLKFMVYLQKENIIDESGMPKERFSAEFPKEGPSILRIQQVVRGDSAAYFCASSPPRTINTGELFFGEGSRLTVL.

The CDR3 bases are TGTGCCAGCAGCCAAGACTTGGCCGGGACAGGCTACGAGCAGTACTTC. As protein: CASSQDLAGTGYEQYF. The genes are TRBV4-2 and TRBJ2-7, with 8 bases that match TRBD1. The CDR3 extends over 16 amino acids. The germline V gene encodes CDR1 LGHNA and CDR2 YNFKEQ. V was clipped by 0 bases and J by 3 bases; unmatched bases: 7.

This chain links TRBV7-9 with TRBJ2-2; 9 nucleotides match TRBD1. The CDR3 covers 15 residues. Trimming removed 5 bases from V and 3 bases from J; junction bases left unmatched: 4. The germline gives CDR1 SEHNR, CDR2 FQNEAQ (reference sequence). The CDR3 region has the DNA TGTGCCAGCAGCCCCGGGACAGGGTACACCGGGGAGCTGTTTTTT. It yields the protein CASSPGTGYTGELFF. The full variable domain, completed using reference TRBV7-9 and TRBJ2-2, is DTGVSQNPRHKITKRGQNVTFRCDPISEHNRLYWYRQTLGQGPEFLTYFQNEAQLEKSRLLSDRFSAERPKGSFSTLEIQRTEQGDSAMYLCASSPGTGYTGELFFGEGSRLTVL.

J is TRBJ1-2 and V is TRBV6-2 or TRBV6-3; D perhaps matches TRBD1 (5 bases). Trimming took off 5 bases at V and 7 bases at J, with 20 bases between the two ends. CDR1 MNHEY and CDR2 SVGEGT come from the germline V gene. The CDR3 is 15 residues long. The CDR3 DNA follows: TGTGCCAGCAGTGGCGGACGGGAGACAGTAGGTGGCTACACCTTC. Translated, it gives CASSGGRETVGGYTF.

V is TRBV6-2 or TRBV6-3 and J is TRBJ1-2, with D possibly TRBD1 on 6 matching bases. CDR3 length: 15 amino acids. Germline CDR1 MNHEY, CDR2 SVGEGT. The germline V and J ends were trimmed by 5 bases and 5 bases, with 18 bases remaining between them. Written as DNA, the CDR3 is TGTGCCAGCAGTGGACCTCGGGGGGCAGGTTATGGCTACACCTTC. It translates to CASSGPRGAGYGYTF.

This rearrangement joins TRBV5-4 to TRBJ1-1; 7 bases are shared with TRBD1. The junction had 6 bases not matched to a gene; V was cut back by 4 bases and J by 0 bases. The CDR3 contains 15 residues. Germline values: CDR1 SGHNT, CDR2 YYREEE (reference sequence). CDR3 in amino acids: CASSPWTGLNTEAFF. The DNA of the CDR3 is TGTGCCAGCAGCCCCTGGACAGGTTTGAACACTGAAGCTTTCTTT.

V is TRBV6-2 or TRBV6-3 and J is TRBJ2-1; TRBD2 might be the D (6 bases). The CDR3 is 15 residues long. Germline CDR1 reads MNHEY; CDR2 reads SVGEGT. V lost 7 bases, J lost 3 bases, and 16 bases lay in between. For the CDR3, the DNA is TGTGCCAGCACCCCCTCGGAGGGGAGCTACAATGAGCAGTTCTTC. Residues: CASTPSEGSYNEQFF.

This sequence joins TRBV10-3 and TRBJ2-2; 9 bases are a match to TRBD1. The germline V gene encodes CDR1 ENHRY and CDR2 SYGVKD. The V and J ends lost 0 bases and 3 bases, in that order; junction bases with no gene match: 8. CDR3 length equals 18 residues. The chain's CDR3 is CAISESPEGQGYTGELFF. The CDR3 DNA is TGTGCCATCAGTGAGTCCCCTGAGGGACAGGGCTACACCGGGGAGCTGTTTTTT.

The chain joins TRBV11-2 to TRBJ1-4; D is undetermined. The CDR3 contains 14 residues. Germline V gives CDR1 SGHAT, CDR2 FQNNGV. V lost 5 bases, J lost 3 bases, and 10 bases lay in between. As DNA, the CDR3 is TGTGCCAGCAGCCCCGAGGTGGCTAATGAAAAACTGTTTTTT. It translates to CASSPEVANEKLFF. Full variable domain (remainder filled in from reference TRBV11-2 and TRBJ1-4): EAGVAQSPRYKIIEKRQSVAFWCNPISGHATLYWYQQILGQGPKLLIQFQNNGVVDDSQLPKDRFSAERLKGVDSTLKIQPAKLEDSAVYLCASSPEVANEKLFFGSGTQLSVL.

This chain joins TRBV5-1 and TRBJ1-4; tentatively, D is TRBD1 (6 bases). Deletions cut 5 bases from V and 3 bases from J, with 14 bases between. The CDR3 extends over 15 amino acids. CDR1 is SGHRS and CDR2 is YFSETQ in the germline V gene. DNA for the CDR3: TGCGCCAGCAGGGGTACAGGGAGGGCTAATGAAAAACTGTTTTTT. Its translation: CASRGTGRANEKLFF.

The chain is built from TRBV6-5 and TRBJ1-6; no reliable D call. CDR1 is MNHEY, CDR2 SVGAGI, per germline. V gave up 7 bases and J gave up 7 bases, with 8 bases separating them. The CDR3 is made up of 12 amino acids. The CDR3 sequence is CASTTKNSPLHF. CDR3 in DNA: TGTGCCAGCACTACCAAGAATTCACCCCTCCACTTT.

This clone was recorded a few times. The gene calls are TRBV7-8 and TRBJ1-2; a possible D gene is TRBD1 (6 bases). The CDR3 runs 14 residues. V was shortened by 9 bases and J by 2 bases, with 16 bases between the two germline ends. Germline-derived CDR1 and CDR2 are SGHVS and FQNEAQ. CDR3 protein: CASEALQGNYGYTF. The CDR3 DNA follows: TGTGCCAGTGAAGCTTTACAGGGAAACTATGGCTACACCTTC.

CDR3 in DNA: TGTGCCACCAGTGATTTTGACAGATCAGATACGCAGTATTTT. Translating gives CATSDFDRSDTQYF. The chain joins TRBV24-1 to TRBJ2-3; D perhaps matches TRBD1 (5 bases). Trimming took 1 base from V and 4 from J, leaving 8 bases between them. The CDR3 length is 14 residues. Germline V gene data show CDR1 as KGHDR and CDR2 as SFDVKD.

The chain couples TRBV9 to TRBJ1-2; D is possibly TRBD1 (6 bases). Trimming pared 4 bases from V and 5 bases from J, leaving 18 bases between. This CDR3 comprises 15 residues. The germline V gene encodes CDR1 SGDLS and CDR2 YYNGEE. The CDR3 sequence: CASSLTRGTPYGYTF. The CDR3 coding sequence is TGTGCCAGCAGCCTAACTAGGGGGACACCGTATGGCTACACCTTC.

The J gene is TRBJ1-2, the V gene TRBV7-2; D unclear. This CDR3 has 15 amino acids. Germline V gives CDR1 SGHTA, CDR2 FQGNSA. Trimming took 4 bases from V and 5 from J, leaving 17 bases between them. The CDR3 loop is CASSSGLLGFYGYTF. The CDR3 coding sequence is TGTGCCAGCAGCTCTGGACTGCTGGGCTTTTATGGCTACACCTTC.